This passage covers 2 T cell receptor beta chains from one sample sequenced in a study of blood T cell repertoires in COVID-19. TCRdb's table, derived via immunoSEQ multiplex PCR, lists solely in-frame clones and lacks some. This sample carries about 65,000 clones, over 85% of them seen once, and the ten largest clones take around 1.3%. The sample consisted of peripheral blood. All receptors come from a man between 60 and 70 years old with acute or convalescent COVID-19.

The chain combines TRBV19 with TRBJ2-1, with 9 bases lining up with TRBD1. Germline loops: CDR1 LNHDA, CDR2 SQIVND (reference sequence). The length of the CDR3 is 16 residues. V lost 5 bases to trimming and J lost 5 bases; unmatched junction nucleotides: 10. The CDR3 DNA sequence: TGTGCCAGTAGTCCCGGGACAGGGAAGTTAGACAATGAGCAGTTCTTC. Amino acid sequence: CASSPGTGKLDNEQFF.

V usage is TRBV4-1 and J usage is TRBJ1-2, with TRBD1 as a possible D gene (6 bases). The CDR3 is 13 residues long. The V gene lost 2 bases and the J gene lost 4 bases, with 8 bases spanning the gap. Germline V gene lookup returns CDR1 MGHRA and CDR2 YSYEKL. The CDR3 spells CASSQPDSYGYTF. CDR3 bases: TGCGCCAGCAGCCAACCGGACAGCTATGGCTACACCTTC.